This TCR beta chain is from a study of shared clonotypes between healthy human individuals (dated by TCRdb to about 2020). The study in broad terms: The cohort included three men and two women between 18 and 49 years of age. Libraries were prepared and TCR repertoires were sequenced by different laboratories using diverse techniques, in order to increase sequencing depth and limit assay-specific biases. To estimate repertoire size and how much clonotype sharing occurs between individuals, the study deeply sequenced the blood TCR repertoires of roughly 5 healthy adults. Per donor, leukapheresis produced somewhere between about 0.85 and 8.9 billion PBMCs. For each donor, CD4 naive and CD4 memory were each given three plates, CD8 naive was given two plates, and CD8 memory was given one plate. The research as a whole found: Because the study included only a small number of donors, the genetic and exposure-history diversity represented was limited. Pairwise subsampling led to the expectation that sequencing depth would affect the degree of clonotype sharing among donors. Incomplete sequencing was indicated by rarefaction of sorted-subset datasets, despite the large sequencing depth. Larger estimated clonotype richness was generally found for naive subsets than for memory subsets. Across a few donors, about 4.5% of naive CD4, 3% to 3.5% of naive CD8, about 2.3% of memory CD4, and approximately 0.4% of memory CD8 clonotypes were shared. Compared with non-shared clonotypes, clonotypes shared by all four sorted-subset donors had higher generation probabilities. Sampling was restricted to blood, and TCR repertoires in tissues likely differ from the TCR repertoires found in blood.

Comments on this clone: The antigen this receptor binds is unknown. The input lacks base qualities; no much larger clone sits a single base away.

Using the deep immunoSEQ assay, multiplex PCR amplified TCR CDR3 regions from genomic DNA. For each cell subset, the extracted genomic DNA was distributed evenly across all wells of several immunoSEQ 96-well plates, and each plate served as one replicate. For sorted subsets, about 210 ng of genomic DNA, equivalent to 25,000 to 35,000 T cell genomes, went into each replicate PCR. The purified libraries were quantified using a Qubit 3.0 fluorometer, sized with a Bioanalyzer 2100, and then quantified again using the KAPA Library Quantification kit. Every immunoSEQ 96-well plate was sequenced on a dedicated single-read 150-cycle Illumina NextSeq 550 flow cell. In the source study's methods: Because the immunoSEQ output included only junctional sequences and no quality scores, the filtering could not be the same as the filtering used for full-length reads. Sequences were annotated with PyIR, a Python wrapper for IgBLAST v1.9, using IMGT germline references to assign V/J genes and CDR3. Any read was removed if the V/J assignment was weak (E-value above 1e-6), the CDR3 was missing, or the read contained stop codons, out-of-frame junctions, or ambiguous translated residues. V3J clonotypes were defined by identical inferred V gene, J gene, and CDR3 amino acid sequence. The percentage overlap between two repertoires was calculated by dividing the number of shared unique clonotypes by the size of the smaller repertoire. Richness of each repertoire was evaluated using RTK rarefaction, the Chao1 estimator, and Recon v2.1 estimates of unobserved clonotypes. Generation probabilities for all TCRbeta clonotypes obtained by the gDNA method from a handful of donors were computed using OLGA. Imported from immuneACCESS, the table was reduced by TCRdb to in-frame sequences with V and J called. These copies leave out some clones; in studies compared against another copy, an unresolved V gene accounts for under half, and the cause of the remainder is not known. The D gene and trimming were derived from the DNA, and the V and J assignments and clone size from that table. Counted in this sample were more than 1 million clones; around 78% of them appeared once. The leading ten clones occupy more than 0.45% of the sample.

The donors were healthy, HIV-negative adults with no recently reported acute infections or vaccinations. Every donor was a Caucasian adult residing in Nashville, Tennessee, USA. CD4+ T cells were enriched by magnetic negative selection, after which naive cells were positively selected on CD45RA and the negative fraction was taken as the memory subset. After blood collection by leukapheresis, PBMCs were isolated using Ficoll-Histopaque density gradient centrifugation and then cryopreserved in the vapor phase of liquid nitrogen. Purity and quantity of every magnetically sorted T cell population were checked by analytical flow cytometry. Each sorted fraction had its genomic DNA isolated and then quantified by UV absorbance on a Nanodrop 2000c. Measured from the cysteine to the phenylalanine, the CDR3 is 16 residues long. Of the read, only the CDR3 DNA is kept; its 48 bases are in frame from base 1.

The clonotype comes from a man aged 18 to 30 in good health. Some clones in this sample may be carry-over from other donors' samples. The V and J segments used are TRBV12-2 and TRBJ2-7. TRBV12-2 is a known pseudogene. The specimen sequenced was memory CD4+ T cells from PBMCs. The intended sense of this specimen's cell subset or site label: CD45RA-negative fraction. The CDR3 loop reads CASRLELRDPSYEQYF. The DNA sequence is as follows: TGTGCAAGTCGCTTAGAATTAAGGGACCCTTCCTACGAGCAGTACTTC.